This T cell receptor (beta chain) was recovered during a study of OX40 agonist ivuxolimab in advanced cancers. The overall study: Patients treated during dose escalation were battling hepatocellular carcinoma, melanoma, renal cell or head and neck cancer. Treatment received earlier with anti-PD-1, anti-PD-L1 or anti-CTLA-4 agents was allowed, and around 40% had some. The study's findings and limits: In the 0.1 to 3.0 mg/kg range, CD4+ and CD8+ blood T cells had expanded clonally by week 6. In the 0.1-3.0 mg/kg groups, partial responders showed among the lowest expansion.

This CDR3 has 14 amino acids. Trimming stripped 2 bases from V and 2 bases from J, with 9 bases between. Germline values: CDR1 MNHNY, CDR2 SVGAGI (reference sequence). This table comes from immunoSEQ multiplex PCR, and its TCRdb copy is limited to in-frame clones, with some not included. The table has about 79,000 clones, roughly 94% seen once; the top ten hold 9.5% to 10%. As to this clone: Its antigen remains unidentified.

The TCR sequence derives from an adult with an advanced solid tumor such as melanoma, head and neck, liver or kidney cancer. The gene calls are TRBV6-6 and TRBJ2-5, with D uncertain. The sample here was CD4+ or CD8+ T cells sorted from blood, taken in a trial of the OX40 agonist ivuxolimab. CDR3 coding DNA: TGTGCCAGCAGTTACACCCTGGCTCAAGAGACCCAGTACTTC. Translation gives CASSYTLAQETQYF.